The following is a T cell receptor (beta chain) sequence with its context. The data are from a study of blood T cell repertoires in COVID-19. Looking at the study overall: Spain, Italy and the United States supplied samples that represented acute and convalescent COVID-19.

Produced via immunoSEQ multiplex PCR; TCRdb's table is partial and in-frame only. The top ten hold about 9.4% of the sample, which has a few hundred thousand clones, about 90% seen once. Looked up from germline, CDR1 is LGHDT and CDR2 is YNNKEL (reference sequence). V was clipped by 0 bases and J by 5 bases; unmatched bases: 5. The CDR3 is 15 amino acids. In Seattle, patients joined the study during active infection and were tracked longitudinally. The chain is built from TRBV3-1 (or the pseudogene TRBV3-2) and TRBJ2-7; 9 bases line up with TRBD1. The sample comprised peripheral blood. The source of this sequence is a woman aged 70-85 years with COVID-19, enrolled during active disease. The CDR3 spells CASSQEGQGGDEQYF. The CDR3 coding sequence is TGTGCCAGCAGCCAAGAGGGACAGGGTGGTGACGAGCAGTACTTC.